This TCR beta chain was sequenced during a study of blood T cells in healthy people across ages (dated by TCRdb to between 2014 and 2017). Notes on the research overall: Template switching captured roughly one uniquely barcoded TCR beta cDNA molecule per two T cells in model experiments. Age-related changes in TCR beta repertoire diversity were measured in the study by deep sequencing normalized with unique cDNA molecular identifiers. Four age groups were formed from the donors: young (average approximately 16 years), middle-aged (roughly 38), aged (62) and long-lived (about 75). To avoid experimental bias, donors of different ages were spread randomly across the sequencing lanes. The study analyzed two additional independent replicas of 1 million unique cDNA reads from the same blood draw for two donors, one aged 18 to 30 and one aged 80 or older. General findings and caveats noted by the study authors: Because donor CMV infection status was unknown, age-related changes in expanded clonotypes were potentially confounded. Estimates of total diversity from one million sequenced T cells were regarded as lower bounds and underestimates. Since profiling was done on bulk unsorted PBMCs, naive and antigen-experienced compartments could not be conclusively compared. Observed TCR beta diversity correlated strongly with the percentage of naive T cells measured by flow cytometry. Compared with the aged group, the long-lived group had more naive CD4+ T cells, fewer expanded clones and increased TCR diversity, a pattern suggesting age selection. As age increased, observed TCR beta diversity per million T cells dropped in a roughly linear way, and a significant reduction was already evident by age 40.

The donors were 40 or so Caucasian individuals from Russia, aged roughly 6 to 90 years, who were systemically healthy. Each donor gave approximately 9.3 milliliters of peripheral blood, collected into EDTA-treated Vacutainer tubes. PBMCs were isolated by Ficoll-Paque density-gradient centrifugation, with at least 7 million obtained per sample. Trizol reagent was used to extract total RNA from the PBMCs, yielding at least 6 micrograms per sample. For every donor, flow cytometry on a PBMC aliquot measured the percentage of naive CD45RAhigh/CD27high T cells. The germline V gene (reference sequence) specifies DFQATT as CDR1 and SNEGSKA as CDR2. Cut back by 6 bases and 3 bases, the V and J ends lie 15 bases apart. The CDR3 runs 14 amino acids, cysteine and phenylalanine included. Of the read, only the CDR3 DNA is kept; its 42 bases are in frame from base 1. The method was 5' RACE. The reads were generated on an Illumina HiSeq 2500. A second PCR of roughly 7 to 12 cycles was performed with a sample-barcoded 5' primer and a J-beta primer mix. Each TCR beta cDNA molecule received a unique molecular identifier from a template-switch 5' adaptor carrying 12 random nucleotides. Each sample yielded at least 2.5 million CDR3-containing paired-end reads. The Mint cDNA synthesis kit, primed by a TRBC-specific oligonucleotide, was used to synthesize first-strand cDNA from all RNA. Following uracil-DNA glycosylase treatment, a first 18-cycle PCR with universal primers M1SS and BC2_uni_R was performed on all cDNA. The authors' analysis ran thus. Each sample was normalized by randomly selecting 1 million high-quality reads, each carrying a distinct molecular identifier. Reads with shared molecular identifiers were discarded instead of being binned into consensus sequences. MiTCR, set to a Q25 quality threshold and the strictest error-elimination algorithm, was used for CDR3 identification, clonotype clustering and error correction. A nonparametric unseen species model using Euler transformation provided a lower-bound estimate of total TCR beta diversity. The public reads were reprocessed in TCRdb via fastp at Q25 and MiXCR, keeping in-frame beta chains. Each entry merges the rows of one CDR3 protein and shows their most common DNA and genes. None of the V and J calls come from the authors' own analysis; TCRdb made them. This sample holds 600,000 to 1,000,000 distinct CDR3 sequences; roughly 50% were observed only once. About 20% of the sample goes to the ten largest clones.

About this clonotype itself: Its antigen is not yet known. One base away there is no much larger clone; base qualities are not given.

Here the chain combines TRBV20-1 and TRBJ2-1; D gene: possibly TRBD2, on 6 matching bases. The source material was blood. The TCR was taken from a man aged 25 to 40 in good health. The CDR3 region has the sequence CSAEPDGGYNEQFF. The nucleotide sequence reads TGCAGTGCAGAACCTGACGGGGGCTACAATGAGCAGTTCTTC.